What follows are 8 T cell receptor beta chains derived from one specimen sequenced in a study of B cell selection in AIRE deficiency. The repertoire was sequenced with immunoSEQ multiplex PCR; TCRdb's copy has only in-frame clones and lacks some. The sample holds some 1,500 clones, roughly 80% seen once. Regulatory T cells were sorted as CD4+CD25hiCD127low/negative cells. The sample consisted of CD4+CD25+ Tregs sorted from PBMCs. The origin of the receptors is a human donor in good health.

This sequence joins TRBV28 and TRBJ2-6, with D possibly matching TRBD2 (6 bases). This CDR3 spans 16 amino acids. The V gene's germline CDR1 is MDHEN and CDR2 SYDVKM. V shed 3 bases and J shed 3 bases, with 12 bases lying between them. DNA for the CDR3: TGTGCCAGCAGTTTGGTGTGGGGAGGTGGGGCCAACGTCCTGACTTTC. Its protein product is CASSLVWGGGANVLTF.

This chain links TRBV6-5 with TRBJ2-2; 11 positions agree with TRBD2. V gave up 4 bases and J gave up 2 bases; unmatched junction bases: 3. CDR1 and CDR2 (germline): MNHEY, SVGAGI. The CDR3 is 16 amino acids. The CDR3 sequence: CASSWGLAVNTGELFF. CDR3 sequence (DNA): TGTGCCAGCAGTTGGGGACTAGCGGTTAACACCGGGGAGCTGTTTTTT.

This clone was picked up one time. V is TRBV9 and J is TRBJ1-2, with 7 positions matching TRBD1. V lost 6 bases and J lost 8; bases outside the gene matches: 7. The CDR3 contains 12 residues. The germline V gene encodes CDR1 SGDLS and CDR2 YYNGEE. CDR3: CASTGGQSGYTF. DNA of the CDR3: TGTGCCAGCACGGGGGGACAGAGCGGCTACACCTTC.

CDR3: CASSFYALGGRGEAFF. CDR3 in DNA: TGTGCCAGCAGTTTTTACGCCCTAGGGGGGCGCGGGGAAGCTTTCTTT. The chain is built from TRBV28 and TRBJ1-1, with D possibly being TRBD1 (6 bases). The ends were cut back, 3 bases at V and 8 bases at J, with 22 bases in the middle. Germline assignment: CDR1 MDHEN and CDR2 SYDVKM. This CDR3 spans 16 amino acids.

V gene TRBV7-9 combines with J gene TRBJ2-7; perhaps TRBD1 as D (6 bases). CDR3 size: 16 residues. CDR1 and CDR2 (germline): SEHNR, FQNEAQ (reference sequence). The V gene lost 2 bases and the J gene lost 6 bases, with 20 bases spanning the gap. This chain's CDR3 is CASSLTNLGDTSEQYF. The CDR3 coding sequence is TGTGCCAGCAGCTTAACCAATTTAGGGGACACTAGCGAGCAGTACTTC.

This clone was found a few times. The chain combines TRBV5-4 with TRBJ1-3; D might be TRBD1 (6 bases). CDR1 SGHNT and CDR2 YYREEE come from the germline V gene (reference sequence). V lost 0 bases and J 0 bases, leaving 19 bases between the germline ends. CDR3 length equals 19 residues. The CDR3 loop is CASSLDFGRGHRSGNTIYF. The CDR3 bases are TGTGCCAGCAGCTTGGATTTTGGCAGGGGTCACCGCTCTGGAAACACCATATATTTT.

This clone was recorded once. The chain couples TRBV10-3 to TRBJ2-3, with 9 bases aligning to TRBD1. CDR3 length: 16 residues. J was trimmed by 5 bases and V by 2 bases; bases with no gene match: 8. The germline CDR1 and CDR2 sequences are ENHRY and SYGVKD. As DNA, the CDR3 is TGTGCCATCAGTGAGACCCTTGGACAGGGGCGAGATACGCAGTATTTT. Translated: CAISETLGQGRDTQYF.

This clone occurred a few times. This sequence joins TRBV4-1 and TRBJ2-7; a possible D gene is TRBD2 (7 bases). The V gene's germline CDR1 is MGHRA and CDR2 YSYEKL. V gave up 6 bases and J gave up 3 bases, with 18 bases separating them. The CDR3 is made up of 15 amino acids. This CDR3 reads CASSLTGGGSYEQYF. CDR3 DNA: TGCGCCAGCAGTCTCACCGGGGGCGGGAGCTACGAGCAGTACTTC.